The sequence of this T cell receptor beta chain was determined in a study of CD8+ T cells in alopecia areata. RNA, once extracted, was reverse transcribed into cDNA for use as the sequencing template. The repertoire was sequenced with immunoSEQ multiplex PCR; TCRdb's copy has only in-frame clones and lacks some. This sample has approximately 200,000 clones, with roughly 40% found just once. This clone has only a few counts. Treatment denoted: oral pan-JAK inhibitor, 5-10 mg twice daily. V was pared by 7 bases and J by 7 bases, with 13 bases of the junction left unmatched. The CDR3 totals 14 residues. The germline CDR1 and CDR2 sequences are MDHEN and SYDVKM.

The starting material was CD4+ T cells sorted from blood, obtained at roughly week 36, from a patient treated with tofacitinib. This rearrangement joins TRBV28 to TRBJ2-7; 7 nucleotides align to TRBD1. The TCR comes from a human donor with alopecia areata. The CDR3 DNA reads as TGTGCCAGCAACCAAAGAGACAGGGCACAGGAGCAGTACTTC. Residues: CASNQRDRAQEQYF.